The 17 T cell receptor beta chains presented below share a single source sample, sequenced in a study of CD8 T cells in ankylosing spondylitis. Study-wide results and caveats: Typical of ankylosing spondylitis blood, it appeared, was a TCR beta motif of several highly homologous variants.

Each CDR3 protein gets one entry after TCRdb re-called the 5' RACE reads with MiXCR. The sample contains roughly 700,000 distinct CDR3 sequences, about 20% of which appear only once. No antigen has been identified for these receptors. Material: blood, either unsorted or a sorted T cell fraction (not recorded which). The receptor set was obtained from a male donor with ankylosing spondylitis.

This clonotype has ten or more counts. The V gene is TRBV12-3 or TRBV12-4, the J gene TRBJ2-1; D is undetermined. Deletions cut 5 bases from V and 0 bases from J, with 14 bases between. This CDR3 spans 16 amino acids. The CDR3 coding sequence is TGTGCCAGCAGTCCCCTGGACGCGAGCTCCTACAATGAGCAGTTCTTC. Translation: CASSPLDASSYNEQFF.

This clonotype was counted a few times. CDR3 DNA sequence: TGTGCCAGCAGCCCACAGGGATTCGGTAATTCACCCCTCCACTTT. Its protein product is CASSPQGFGNSPLHF. The J gene is TRBJ1-6, the V gene TRBV7-6; the D gene is possibly TRBD1 (6 bases). This CDR3 has 15 residues. V lost 5 bases and J lost 6, with 14 bases in between. Germline CDR1 SGHVS, CDR2 FNYEAQ.

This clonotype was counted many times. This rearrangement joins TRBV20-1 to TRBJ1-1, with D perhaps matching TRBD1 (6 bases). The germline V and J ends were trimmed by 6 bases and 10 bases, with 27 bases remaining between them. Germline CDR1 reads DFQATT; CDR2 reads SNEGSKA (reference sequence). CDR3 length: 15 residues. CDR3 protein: CSASLDRFLLPVAFF. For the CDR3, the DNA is TGCAGTGCCAGTCTCGACAGGTTTCTACTCCCCGTAGCTTTCTTT.

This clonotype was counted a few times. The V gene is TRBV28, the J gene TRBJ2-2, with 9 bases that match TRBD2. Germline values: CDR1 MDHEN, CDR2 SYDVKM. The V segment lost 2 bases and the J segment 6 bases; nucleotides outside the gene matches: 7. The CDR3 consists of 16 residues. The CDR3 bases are TGTGCCAGCAGTTTAGCCCCTCTAGCGGGACCCGGGGAGCTGTTTTTT. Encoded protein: CASSLAPLAGPGELFF.

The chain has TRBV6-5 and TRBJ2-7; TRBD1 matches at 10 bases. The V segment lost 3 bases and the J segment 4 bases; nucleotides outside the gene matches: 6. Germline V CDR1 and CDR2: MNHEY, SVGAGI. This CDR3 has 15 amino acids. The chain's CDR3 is CASSYSGTGEYEQYF. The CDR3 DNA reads TGTGCCAGCAGTTATTCCGGGACAGGGGAGTACGAGCAGTACTTC.

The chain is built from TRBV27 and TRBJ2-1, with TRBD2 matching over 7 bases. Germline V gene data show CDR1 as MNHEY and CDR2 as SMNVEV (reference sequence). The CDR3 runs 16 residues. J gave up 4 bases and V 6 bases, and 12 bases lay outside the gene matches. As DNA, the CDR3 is TGTGCCAGCAGCCAAACTGGGGAGGGGCTGTACAATGAGCAGTTCTTC. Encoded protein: CASSQTGEGLYNEQFF.

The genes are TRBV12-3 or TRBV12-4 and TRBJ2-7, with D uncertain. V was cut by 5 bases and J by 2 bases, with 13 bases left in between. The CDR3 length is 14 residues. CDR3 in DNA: TGTGCCAGCAGTCCGATAGACGGACCCTACGAGCAGTACTTC. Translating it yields CASSPIDGPYEQYF.

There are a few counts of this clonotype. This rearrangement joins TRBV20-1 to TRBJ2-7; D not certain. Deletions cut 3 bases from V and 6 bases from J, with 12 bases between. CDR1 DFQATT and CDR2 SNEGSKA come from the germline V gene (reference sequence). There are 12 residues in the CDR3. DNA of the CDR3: TGCAGTGCTAGGGGAATTGGCGTCGAGCAGTACTTC. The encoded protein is CSARGIGVEQYF.

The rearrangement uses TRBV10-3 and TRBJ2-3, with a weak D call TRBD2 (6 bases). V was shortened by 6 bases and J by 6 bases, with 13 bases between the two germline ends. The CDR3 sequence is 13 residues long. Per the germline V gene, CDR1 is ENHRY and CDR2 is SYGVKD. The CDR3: CAISGSPVDTQYF. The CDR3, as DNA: TGTGCCATCAGCGGGAGCCCAGTTGATACGCAGTATTTT.

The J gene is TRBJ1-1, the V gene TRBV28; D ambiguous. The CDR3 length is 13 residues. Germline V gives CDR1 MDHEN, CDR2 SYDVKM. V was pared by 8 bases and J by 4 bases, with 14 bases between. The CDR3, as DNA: TGTGCCAGCGGGATGAGGTTTGTCACTGAAGCTTTCTTT. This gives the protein CASGMRFVTEAFF.

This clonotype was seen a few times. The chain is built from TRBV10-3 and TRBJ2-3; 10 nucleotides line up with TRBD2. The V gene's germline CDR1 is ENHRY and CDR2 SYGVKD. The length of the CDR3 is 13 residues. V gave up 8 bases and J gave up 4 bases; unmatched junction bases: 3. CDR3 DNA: TGTGCCATCTCCGGGACTAGCGCAGATACGCAGTATTTT. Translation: CAISGTSADTQYF.

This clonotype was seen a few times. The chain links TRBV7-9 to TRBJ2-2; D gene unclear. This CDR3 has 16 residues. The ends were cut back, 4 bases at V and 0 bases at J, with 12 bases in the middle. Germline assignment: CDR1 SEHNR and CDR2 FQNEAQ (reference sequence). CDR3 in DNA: TGTGCCAGCAGCTCCCGTGGAGACGCGAACACCGGGGAGCTGTTTTTT. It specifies CASSSRGDANTGELFF.

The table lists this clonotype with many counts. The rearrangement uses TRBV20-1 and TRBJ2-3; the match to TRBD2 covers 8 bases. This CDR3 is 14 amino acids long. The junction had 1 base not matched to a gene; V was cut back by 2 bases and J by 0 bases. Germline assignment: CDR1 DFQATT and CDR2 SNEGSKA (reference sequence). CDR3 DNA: TGCAGTGCTAGACTAGCGGGTAGCACAGATACGCAGTATTTT. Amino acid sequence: CSARLAGSTDTQYF.

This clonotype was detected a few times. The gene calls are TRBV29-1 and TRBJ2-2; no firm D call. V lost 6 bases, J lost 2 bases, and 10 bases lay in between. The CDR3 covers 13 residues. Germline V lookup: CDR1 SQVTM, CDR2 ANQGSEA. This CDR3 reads CSVLETNTGELFF. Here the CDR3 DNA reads TGCAGCGTCCTGGAAACAAACACCGGGGAGCTGTTTTTT.

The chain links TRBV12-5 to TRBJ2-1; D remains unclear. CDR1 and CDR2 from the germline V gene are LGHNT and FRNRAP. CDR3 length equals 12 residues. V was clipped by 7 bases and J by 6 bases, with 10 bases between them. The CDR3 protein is CASALNSNEQFF. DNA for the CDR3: TGTGCTAGTGCCCTAAACAGCAATGAGCAGTTCTTC.

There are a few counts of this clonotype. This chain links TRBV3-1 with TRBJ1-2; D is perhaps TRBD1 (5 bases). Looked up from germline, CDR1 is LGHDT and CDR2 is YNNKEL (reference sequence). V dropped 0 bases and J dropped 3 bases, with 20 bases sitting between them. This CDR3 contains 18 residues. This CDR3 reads CASSQDRVEAGRDYGYTF. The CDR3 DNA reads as TGTGCCAGCAGCCAAGATCGTGTCGAGGCAGGGCGAGACTATGGCTACACCTTC.

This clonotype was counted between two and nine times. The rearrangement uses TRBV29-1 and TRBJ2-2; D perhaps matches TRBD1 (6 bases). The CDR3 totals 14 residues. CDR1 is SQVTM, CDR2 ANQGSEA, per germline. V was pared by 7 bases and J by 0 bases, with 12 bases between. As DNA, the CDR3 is TGCAGCGCTCTGGACAGATCGAACACCGGGGAGCTGTTTTTT. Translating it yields CSALDRSNTGELFF.